The entry that follows covers one T cell receptor beta chain sequence. This sample stems from a study of blood T cell repertoires in COVID-19. Study-level background: The United States, Italy and Spain were the sources of the acute and convalescent COVID-19 samples. The analysed material was cDNA or gDNA that came from T cells, B-cell-depleted T cells, or PBMCs.

Authors' data handling: How many nucleated cells were present was estimated from reference gene primer amplification. Libraries were prepared by immunoSEQ multiplex PCR; TCRdb keeps only in-frame clonotypes and omits some of them. That table supplies the V and J calls and clone size; D and trimming were determined from the DNA. Of around 30,000 clones in the sample, roughly nine tenths were seen once. The CDR3 runs 18 residues. Germline V gene lookup returns CDR1 SGDLS and CDR2 YYNGEE. The V and J ends lost 3 bases and 0 bases, in that order; junction bases with no gene match: 11. The chain combines TRBV9 with TRBJ1-4; 7 positions agree with TRBD1. The receptor comes from a woman in her thirties or forties with active or convalescent COVID-19. Sequencing was done on a sample of peripheral blood. The CDR3 here is CASSARDSPLATNEKLFF. As DNA, the CDR3 is TGTGCCAGCAGCGCCCGGGACAGCCCGCTAGCAACTAATGAAAAACTGTTTTTT.